The 8 T cell receptor beta chains presented below share a single source sample, sequenced in a study of blood T cell repertoires in COVID-19. Method: immunoSEQ multiplex PCR; TCRdb's copy keeps in-frame clones and lacks some. The sample gives some 160,000 clones, 78% of which show up once; more than 11% is in the top ten. Sequencing was done on a sample of peripheral blood. These receptors were collected from a woman older than 75 with acute or convalescent COVID-19.

The chain is built from TRBV11-2 and TRBJ2-1; 7 bases are a match to TRBD1. Trimming at V came to 1 base and at J to 0 bases, leaving 3 bases not matched to a gene. Germline CDR1 and CDR2: SGHAT and FQNNGV. The CDR3 length is 16 residues. CDR3 in amino acids: CASSLVGQHSYNEQFF. The CDR3 DNA follows: TGTGCCAGCAGCTTAGTGGGACAGCACTCCTACAATGAGCAGTTCTTC. Complete variable domain (other parts from reference TRBV11-2 and TRBJ2-1): EAGVAQSPRYKIIEKRQSVAFWCNPISGHATLYWYQQILGQGPKLLIQFQNNGVVDDSQLPKDRFSAERLKGVDSTLKIQPAKLEDSAVYLCASSLVGQHSYNEQFFGPGTRLTVL.

This clone was seen more than once but under ten times. V gene TRBV5-4 combines with J gene TRBJ2-2, with D tentatively TRBD2 (7 bases). The length of the CDR3 is 15 residues. With 3 bases removed from V and 4 bases from J, the gap between germline ends came to 13 bases. In germline, CDR1 is SGHNT, CDR2 YYREEE (reference sequence). The CDR3 protein is CASSSWAGATGELFF. CDR3 sequence (DNA): TGTGCCAGCAGCTCCTGGGCGGGGGCCACCGGGGAGCTGTTTTTT.

This chain uses TRBV6-5 with TRBJ2-2; 7 nucleotides match TRBD1. The CDR3 covers 14 residues. The germline CDR1 and CDR2 sequences are MNHEY and SVGAGI. Trimming at V came to 6 bases and at J to 4 bases, leaving 5 bases not matched to a gene. Here the CDR3 reads CASSPTGSTGELFF. CDR3 DNA sequence: TGTGCCAGCAGCCCGACAGGGAGCACCGGGGAGCTGTTTTTT.

This clone has at least ten counts. The chain has TRBV3-1 (or the pseudogene TRBV3-2) and TRBJ1-2; a weak D match, TRBD1 (6 bases). Germline values: CDR1 LGHDT, CDR2 YNNKEL (reference sequence). Trimming stripped 1 base from V and 7 bases from J, with 13 bases between. CDR3 length: 14 residues. Here the CDR3 DNA reads TGTGCCAGCAGCCAAGTGGGGACAAGACCTGGCTACACCTTC. Amino acids: CASSQVGTRPGYTF.

This rearrangement joins TRBV6-5 to TRBJ1-5; 9 bases are a match to TRBD1. The CDR3 extends over 14 amino acids. Germline lookup yields CDR1 MNHEY and CDR2 SVGAGI. The V and J ends lost 6 bases and 5 bases, in that order; junction bases with no gene match: 5. This chain's CDR3 is CASSWTGVDQPQHF. The DNA for the CDR3 is TGTGCCAGCAGCTGGACAGGGGTCGATCAGCCCCAGCATTTT.

The rearrangement joins TRBV27 to TRBJ2-7, with a weak D call TRBD1 (5 bases). The V gene lost 6 bases and the J gene lost 2 bases, with 17 bases spanning the gap. The germline V gene encodes CDR1 MNHEY and CDR2 SMNVEV (reference sequence). The CDR3 has 15 residues. The CDR3 DNA sequence: TGTGCCAGCAGCGTTAAACTCGACAGAACCTACGAGCAGTACTTC. It codes for CASSVKLDRTYEQYF.

The rearrangement links TRBV7-2 to TRBJ2-1; D is perhaps TRBD2 (5 bases). The V end was cut by 9 bases, the J end by 2 bases, with 20 bases between. Germline assignment: CDR1 SGHTA and CDR2 FQGNSA. The CDR3 contains 16 residues. CDR3 region: CASAPRRTRAYNEQFF. The CDR3 DNA reads as TGTGCCAGTGCCCCCCGCAGGACGAGGGCCTACAATGAGCAGTTCTTC.

The rearrangement links TRBV5-1 to TRBJ2-7; TRBD2 aligns across 12 bases. This CDR3 has 15 amino acids. V shed 3 bases and J 3 bases; nucleotides not matched to a gene: 4. Germline assignment: CDR1 SGHRS and CDR2 YFSETQ. CDR3 bases: TGCGCCAGCAGCTGGACTAGCGGGATTATCTACGAGCAGTACTTC. Protein sequence: CASSWTSGIIYEQYF.